What follows are 23 T cell receptor beta chains derived from one specimen sequenced in a study of Graves' ophthalmopathy and Graves' hyperthyroidism. Amplified material comprised TCR beta CDR3 regions derived from RNA transcripts. After a first-round RT-PCR with HTBI primers, a second-round multiplex PCR was run. One entry per CDR3 protein, called by TCRdb with MiXCR from the multiplex PCR reads. Altogether some 360,000 distinct CDR3 sequences are present, 17% being singletons, with the ten largest covering 2% to 3%. The sample comprised peripheral blood. All receptors come from an adult woman with stable Graves' hyperthyroidism.

The gene calls are TRBV6-5 and TRBJ2-2; possible D gene TRBD2, 6 bases. CDR3 length equals 17 residues. Germline CDR1 is MNHEY and CDR2 is SVGAGI. Deletions cut 4 bases from V and 0 bases from J, with 15 bases between. The CDR3 nucleotides are TGTGCCAGCAGTTCGTTGGGACTGACTCCGAACACCGGGGAGCTGTTTTTT. Its protein is CASSSLGLTPNTGELFF.

This clonotype was recorded at least ten times. This sequence joins TRBV6-5 and TRBJ1-1; D is undetermined. Trimming pared 3 bases from V and 1 base from J, leaving 15 bases between. This CDR3 spans 16 amino acids. Germline CDR1 MNHEY, CDR2 SVGAGI. The CDR3 spells CASSYARVLGNTEAFF. The CDR3 nucleotides read TGTGCCAGCAGTTATGCGCGGGTGTTGGGGAACACTGAAGCTTTCTTT.

This clonotype was seen at least ten times. The V and J genes are TRBV4-1 and TRBJ1-1, with no clear D. Per germline, CDR1 MGHRA and CDR2 YSYEKL. The CDR3 spans 15 residues. Trimming left V 5 bases short and J 1 base short, with 14 bases between. CDR3 amino acids: CASSAPLRGNTEAFF. The CDR3 DNA reads as TGCGCCAGCAGCGCCCCTCTTCGAGGGAACACTGAAGCTTTCTTT.

This clonotype was seen more than once but under ten times. This chain links TRBV11-2 with TRBJ1-4; D perhaps matches TRBD1 (6 bases). Per the germline V gene, CDR1 is SGHAT and CDR2 is FQNNGV. Trimming took off 5 bases at V and 8 bases at J, with 15 bases between the two ends. This CDR3 is 14 amino acids long. The CDR3 nucleotides read TGTGCCAGCAGCAGGCAACAGGGAGGCGAAAAACTGTTTTTT. Amino acid sequence: CASSRQQGGEKLFF.

V usage is TRBV6-1 and J usage is TRBJ1-1, with D unresolved. Trimming pared 0 bases from V and 0 bases from J, leaving 8 bases between. The CDR3 has 15 residues. In germline, CDR1 is MNHNS, CDR2 SASEGT. CDR3 coding DNA: TGTGCCAGCAGTGAAGCGTTAGGCTTGAACACTGAAGCTTTCTTT. Translation: CASSEALGLNTEAFF.

This clonotype was seen at least ten times. The junction departs from germline at one end; a sequencing error may be responsible. The chain carries TRBV12-5 and TRBJ2-5; D is possibly TRBD2 (5 bases). The germline CDR1 and CDR2 sequences are LGHNT and FRNRAP. CDR3 length: 15 residues. This CDR3 is CTSDSGEDYQETQYF. In DNA, the CDR3 is TGTACTAGTGACTCGGGCGAAGATTACCAAGAGACCCAGTACTTC.

This clonotype was seen repeatedly, ten times or more. The chain joins TRBV7-2 to TRBJ2-7, with D perhaps TRBD1 (6 bases). Trimming cost V 2 bases and J 2 bases, with 10 bases left between them. Germline V CDR1 and CDR2: SGHTA, FQGNSA. The CDR3 contains 14 residues. CDR3 nucleotide sequence: TGTGCCAGCAGCTTATATGGACAGACCTACGAGCAGTACTTC. Its protein product is CASSLYGQTYEQYF.

In this sample, this clonotype turned up many times. V and J are TRBV29-1 and TRBJ2-7, with 9 bases fitting TRBD1. The CDR3 is made up of 15 amino acids. CDR1 and CDR2 (germline): SQVTM, ANQGSEA. J gave up 0 bases and V 6 bases, and 9 bases lay outside the gene matches. This chain's CDR3 is CSVNSGTGNSYEQYF. The CDR3 DNA reads TGCAGCGTGAATTCCGGGACAGGGAACTCCTACGAGCAGTACTTC.

This clonotype was observed at least ten times. The V gene is TRBV19, the J gene TRBJ2-7; D may be TRBD2 (6 bases). The CDR3 has 13 amino acids. Trimming pared 10 bases from V and 1 base from J, leaving 14 bases between. The germline CDR1 and CDR2 sequences are LNHDA and SQIVND (reference sequence). The CDR3 DNA follows: TGTGCCATAGCGGACACGAAGTCCTACGAGCAGTACTTC. Protein product: CAIADTKSYEQYF.

This clonotype has a count of ten or more. This chain connects TRBV6-5 to TRBJ2-7; the match to TRBD1 covers 8 bases. The trim removed 0 bases at V and 4 bases at J, leaving 8 bases unmatched. The CDR3 extends over 16 amino acids. Germline V gives CDR1 MNHEY, CDR2 SVGAGI. The CDR3 bases are TGTGCCAGCAGTTACTCGACAGGACAGGGACGATACGAGCAGTACTTC. It encodes CASSYSTGQGRYEQYF.

This clonotype was counted between two and nine times. This may stem from a read error, because a much larger clone lies one nucleotide away. V usage is TRBV6-5 and J usage is TRBJ1-5; no clear D gene. The CDR3 sequence is 13 residues long. Germline CDR1 MNHEY, CDR2 SVGAGI. CDR3 nucleotide sequence: TGTGCCAGCAGTTACCCTGTGGATCAGCCCCGGCATTTT. Its protein is CASSYPVDQPRHF.

The table lists this clonotype with many counts. J is TRBJ2-7 and V is TRBV7-8, with D possibly TRBD2 on 6 matching bases. The CDR3 has 16 residues. Per the germline V gene, CDR1 is SGHVS and CDR2 is FQNEAQ. The ends were cut back, 1 base at V and 6 bases at J, with 19 bases in the middle. Here the CDR3 DNA reads TGTGCCAGCAGCTTAGGTCCTCGGGGAGAGGAGGGCGAGCAGTACTTC. Amino acids: CASSLGPRGEEGEQYF.

This clonotype turned up a few times. The V call is TRBV14, the J call TRBJ1-2; D gene unclear. With 1 base removed from V and 8 bases from J, the gap between germline ends came to 14 bases. Germline V gives CDR1 SGHDN, CDR2 FVKESK. This CDR3 is 14 amino acids long. Here the CDR3 reads CASSQGFPPGGYTF. CDR3 coding DNA: TGTGCCAGCAGCCAAGGATTCCCCCCCGGCGGCTACACCTTC.

V gene TRBV9 combines with J gene TRBJ2-5; 9 bases line up with TRBD2. With V trimmed by 0 bases and J by 5 bases, 5 bases remained unmatched. Germline V lookup: CDR1 SGDLS, CDR2 YYNGEE. The CDR3 sequence is 15 residues long. CDR3 residues: CASSVGISGGETQYF. CDR3 nucleotide sequence: TGTGCCAGCAGCGTAGGGATTAGCGGGGGTGAGACCCAGTACTTC.

This clonotype was detected many times. The chain links TRBV24-1 to TRBJ1-2, with D uncertain. Trimming cost V 4 bases and J 5 bases, with 7 bases left between them. Germline values: CDR1 KGHDR, CDR2 SFDVKD. This CDR3 contains 12 residues. The CDR3 DNA follows: TGTGCCACCAGTGAGTACGGATATGGCTACACCTTC. Residues: CATSEYGYGYTF.

This clonotype was counted at least ten times. This chain connects TRBV27 to TRBJ1-1, with 7 nucleotides matching TRBD1. CDR3 size: 11 residues. Germline V gives CDR1 MNHEY, CDR2 SMNVEV (reference sequence). The J segment lost 8 bases and the V segment lost 6 bases, leaving 3 bases of the junction unmatched. The CDR3 bases are TGTGCCAGCAGAGACAGGGCGGAAGCTTTCTTT. Its protein is CASRDRAEAFF.

At least ten counts were recorded for this clonotype. In nucleotides, the CDR3 is TGTGCCAGCTCACCAGACGACATGGGGACCTACGAGCAGTACTTC. Its protein is CASSPDDMGTYEQYF. The gene calls are TRBV18 and TRBJ2-7; D remains unclear. CDR1 is KGHSH, CDR2 LQKENI, per germline. The CDR3 has 15 amino acids. V was cut by 2 bases and J by 2 bases, with 13 bases left in between.

This clonotype occurred a few times. The chain combines TRBV4-3 with TRBJ2-7; a possible D gene is TRBD1 (5 bases). CDR1 and CDR2 (germline): LGHNA, YSLEER. This CDR3 contains 15 residues. Trimming pared 4 bases from V and 5 bases from J, leaving 18 bases between. In DNA, the CDR3 is TGCGCCAGCAGCCTCCCTAGGTCCCAGGGCCACGAGCAGTACTTC. It specifies CASSLPRSQGHEQYF.

The genes are TRBV6-2 or TRBV6-3 and TRBJ2-5; no clear D gene. CDR3 length: 15 amino acids. Germline CDR1 MNHEY, CDR2 SVGEGT. V lost 7 bases to trimming and J lost 7 bases, with 22 bases between them. CDR3 nucleotide sequence: TGTGCCAGCATCTCCCCGGATAGCACCCAAACGACCCAGTACTTC. It yields the protein CASISPDSTQTTQYF.

This clonotype was counted many times. The J gene is TRBJ2-7, the V gene TRBV6-2 or TRBV6-3; unclear D gene. Germline V lookup: CDR1 MNHEY, CDR2 SVGEGT. Trimming left V 5 bases short and J 0 bases short, with 8 bases between. CDR3 length: 13 residues. CDR3 coding DNA: TGTGCCAGCAGTGGACCCCTCTCCTACGAGCAGTACTTC. Its translation: CASSGPLSYEQYF.

The table lists this clonotype with many counts. The chain combines TRBV28 with TRBJ2-5, with D uncertain. The CDR3 covers 13 residues. V dropped 3 bases and J dropped 2 bases, with 7 bases sitting between them. Germline V gene data show CDR1 as MDHEN and CDR2 as SYDVKM. The DNA of the CDR3 is TGTGCCAGCAGTTTGCCGGCACAAGAGACCCAGTACTTC. Protein product: CASSLPAQETQYF.

This clonotype was counted at least ten times. The rearrangement links TRBV7-2 to TRBJ2-2, with a weak D call TRBD2 (6 bases). The CDR3 loop spans 15 amino acids. V dropped 1 base and J dropped 6 bases, with 12 bases sitting between them. CDR1 and CDR2 (germline): SGHTA, FQGNSA. Here the CDR3 DNA reads TGTGCCAGCAGCTTAGTGGGGGGTGACTCCGGGGAGCTGTTTTTT. Translating it yields CASSLVGGDSGELFF.

In this sample, this clonotype turned up many times. V usage is TRBV7-2 and J usage is TRBJ1-2, with D perhaps matching TRBD1 (6 bases). Germline-derived CDR1 and CDR2 are SGHTA and FQGNSA. CDR3 length: 14 amino acids. The V and J ends lost 0 bases and 7 bases respectively, with 12 bases between them. The CDR3 spells CASSLAARGSGYTF. The CDR3 DNA follows: TGTGCCAGCAGCTTAGCGGCCAGGGGATCTGGCTACACCTTC.